A selection of T cell receptor beta chains follows, all from one sample in a study of neurological immune-mediated disorders. A single record per CDR3 protein comes from TCRdb applying MiXCR to the 5' RACE reads. This sample has 55,000 to 70,000 distinct CDR3 sequences, with about 10% found just once. The material sequenced was PBMCs. These receptors were taken from a male donor with HTLV-1-associated myelopathy (HAM/TSP). CDR3s include the opening cysteine and the closing phenylalanine or tryptophan. D genes are given only for firm matches. Not every row has a clone size; where given, it reads once, few, many or a size class.

clone_size | j_call | d_call | v_call | cdr3_aa | cdr3_nt
NA | TRBJ1-1 | TRBD1 | TRBV5-1 | CASSEGQGVTEAFF | TGCGCCAGCAGCGAAGGACAGGGGGTGACTGAAGCTTTCTTT
many | TRBJ1-3 | TRBD1 | TRBV20-1 | CSARPGQGTGNTIYF | TGCAGTGCCCGTCCAGGACAGGGGACTGGAAACACCATATACTTT
NA | TRBJ1-5 | NA | TRBV6-2/TRBV6-3 | CASSPRNQPQHF | TGTGCCAGCAGTCCCCGCAATCAGCCCCAGCATTTT
NA | TRBJ2-2 | NA | TRBV5-1 | CASSVQVPNIGELFF | TGCGCCAGCAGCGTACAGGTACCTAACATCGGGGAGCTGTTTTTT
many | TRBJ2-1 | NA | TRBV6-5 | CASRENYNEQFF | TGTGCCAGCAGAGAGAATTACAATGAGCAGTTCTTC
NA | TRBJ2-5 | NA | TRBV11-3 | CASSLGDDSKETQYF | TGTGCCAGCAGCTTAGGAGACGACAGCAAAGAGACCCAGTACTTC
many | TRBJ2-7 | NA | TRBV7-8 | CASSLVGPYEQYF | TGTGCCAGCAGCTTAGTAGGGCCCTACGAGCAGTACTTC
many | TRBJ1-1 | NA | TRBV3-1 | CASSPTGRSTEAFF | TGTGCCAGCAGCCCCACAGGCCGCTCCACTGAAGCTTTCTTT
NA | TRBJ1-2 | NA | TRBV24-1 | CATSDPTVSGTDYTF | TGTGCCACCAGTGACCCTACGGTTAGTGGGACCGACTACACCTTC
many | TRBJ1-1 | NA | TRBV5-1 | CASRDSRTNTEAFF | TGCGCCAGCAGAGACAGTAGGACCAACACTGAAGCTTTCTTT
NA | TRBJ2-3 | NA | TRBV12-3/TRBV12-4 | CASSLAGGRRLTDTQYF | TGTGCCAGCAGTTTAGCCGGCGGCAGGAGACTCACAGATACGCAGTATTTT
many | TRBJ1-6 | TRBD1 | TRBV6-2/TRBV6-3 | CASSYSFGQGETYNSPLHF | TGTGCCAGCAGTTACTCGTTCGGACAGGGGGAAACCTATAATTCACCCCTCCACTTT
many | TRBJ2-3 | TRBD2 | TRBV5-1 | CASSPSAGGTDTQYF | TGCGCCAGCAGCCCGTCAGCGGGGGGCACAGATACGCAGTATTTT
many | TRBJ2-3 | TRBD2 | TRBV7-8 | CASSIRLAGSSTQYF | TGTGCCAGCAGCATAAGACTAGCGGGGTCGTCTACGCAGTATTTT
many | TRBJ1-6 | TRBD1 | TRBV4-2 | CASSQDPGTGNSPLHF | TGTGCCAGCAGCCAAGATCCCGGGACAGGCAATTCACCCCTCCACTTT
many | TRBJ2-5 | NA | TRBV5-1 | CASRSGVQETQYF | TGCGCCAGCAGATCCGGGGTACAAGAGACCCAGTACTTC
NA | TRBJ2-3 | TRBD2 | TRBV7-2 | CASSLALAGVSTDTQYF | TGTGCCAGCAGCTTAGCCCTAGCGGGGGTGAGCACAGATACGCAGTATTTT
NA | TRBJ1-6 | NA | TRBV6-4 | CASSDGGFGSPLHF | TGTGCCAGCAGTGACGGGGGATTTGGATCACCCCTCCACTTT
many | TRBJ2-5 | NA | TRBV5-1 | CASRPSSVETQYF | TGCGCCAGCAGACCCTCCTCTGTGGAGACCCAGTACTTC
many | TRBJ1-1 | NA | TRBV12-3/TRBV12-4 | CASRAGYLNTEAFF | TGTGCCAGCAGGGCAGGGTATTTGAACACTGAAGCTTTCTTT
many | TRBJ2-3 | TRBD2 | TRBV6-4 | CASSDRAGRADTQYF | TGTGCCAGCAGTGACCGGGCGGGGAGGGCAGATACGCAGTATTTT
many | TRBJ2-5 | TRBD1 | TRBV20-1 | CSARSSLTGGETQYF | TGCAGTGCTAGATCCTCCTTGACAGGGGGAGAGACCCAGTACTTC
many | TRBJ2-1 | NA | TRBV7-8 | CASSLARARFYNEQFF | TGTGCCAGCAGCTTAGCCAGGGCTCGATTTTACAATGAGCAGTTCTTC
many | TRBJ1-1 | NA | TRBV29-1 | CSVERGLNTEAFF | TGCAGCGTTGAACGGGGCCTGAACACTGAAGCTTTCTTT
NA | TRBJ1-1 | NA | TRBV6-5 | CASSYAPRGPEAFF | TGTGCCAGCAGTTACGCACCCAGGGGTCCTGAAGCTTTCTTT
many | TRBJ2-7 | NA | TRBV28 | CASSFRQPYEQYF | TGTGCCAGCAGTTTCAGACAGCCCTACGAGCAGTACTTC
many | TRBJ1-1 | NA | TRBV5-1 | CASSGETANTEAFF | TGCGCCAGCAGCGGGGAGACAGCGAACACTGAAGCTTTCTTT
many | TRBJ2-3 | NA | TRBV3-1 | CASSSSGGGATQYF | TGTGCCAGCAGCTCAAGCGGAGGAGGAGCTACGCAGTATTTT
many | TRBJ1-2 | NA | TRBV29-1 | CSVELTSYGYTF | TGCAGCGTTGAACTCACCTCATATGGCTACACCTTC
few | TRBJ2-7 | NA | TRBV29-1 | CSVGSNEQYF | TGCAGCGTTGGATCAAACGAGCAGTACTTC
many | TRBJ2-1 | NA | TRBV7-6 | CASSHYNEQFF | TGTGCCAGCAGCCATTACAATGAGCAGTTCTTC
many | TRBJ2-5 | TRBD2 | TRBV20-1 | CSARNPGLAEETQYF | TGCAGTGCTAGAAACCCTGGACTAGCGGAAGAGACCCAGTACTTC
many | TRBJ2-5 | NA | TRBV7-2 | CASSSQVVQETQYF | TGTGCCAGCAGCTCGCAAGTCGTCCAAGAGACCCAGTACTTC
many | TRBJ2-3 | NA | TRBV5-1 | CASSLSGSGTDTQYF | TGCGCCAGCAGCTTATCGGGGAGTGGGACAGATACGCAGTATTTT
many | TRBJ2-5 | TRBD1 | TRBV5-1 | CASSLYGQGWETQYF | TGCGCCAGCAGCTTATATGGACAGGGCTGGGAGACCCAGTACTTC
medium-sized | TRBJ2-7 | TRBD2 | TRBV5-1 | CASSLEASGGAQQYF | TGCGCCAGCAGCTTGGAGGCTAGCGGGGGGGCGCAGCAGTACTTC
many | TRBJ1-1 | TRBD1 | TRBV5-1 | CASRTGTGVTEAFF | TGCGCCAGCAGAACCGGGACAGGGGTCACTGAAGCTTTCTTT
many | TRBJ2-7 | NA | TRBV10-3 | CAISPGYPASYEQYF | TGTGCCATCAGCCCAGGGTACCCCGCTTCCTACGAGCAGTACTTC
NA | TRBJ2-3 | NA | TRBV7-2 | CASSLVYSPNTQYF | TGTGCCAGCAGCTTAGTCTACAGCCCCAATACGCAGTATTTT
many | TRBJ2-7 | NA | TRBV15 | CATSRVSHYEQYF | TGTGCCACCAGCAGAGTTTCCCACTACGAGCAGTACTTC
many | TRBJ2-7 | TRBD1 | TRBV5-6 | CASSGRDSYEQYF | TGTGCCAGCAGCGGCCGGGACAGCTACGAGCAGTACTTC
many | TRBJ2-1 | TRBD2 | TRBV5-1 | CASSLDPGSGGANEQFF | TGCGCCAGCAGCTTGGACCCAGGTAGCGGGGGGGCGAATGAGCAGTTCTTC
NA | TRBJ2-7 | NA | TRBV10-1 | CASSERRGPAHEQYF | TGCGCCAGCAGTGAACGGAGGGGGCCAGCCCACGAGCAGTACTTC
NA | TRBJ1-5 | NA | TRBV7-9 | CASSVGYDSNQPQHF | TGTGCCAGCAGCGTTGGGTACGATAGCAATCAGCCCCAGCATTTT
many | TRBJ1-2 | NA | TRBV20-1 | CSARVKENYGYTF | TGCAGTGCTAGAGTTAAGGAGAACTATGGCTACACCTTC
many | TRBJ1-1 | NA | TRBV5-1 | CASSHRMGVPTEAFF | TGCGCCAGCTCCCATCGGATGGGGGTCCCCACTGAAGCTTTCTTT